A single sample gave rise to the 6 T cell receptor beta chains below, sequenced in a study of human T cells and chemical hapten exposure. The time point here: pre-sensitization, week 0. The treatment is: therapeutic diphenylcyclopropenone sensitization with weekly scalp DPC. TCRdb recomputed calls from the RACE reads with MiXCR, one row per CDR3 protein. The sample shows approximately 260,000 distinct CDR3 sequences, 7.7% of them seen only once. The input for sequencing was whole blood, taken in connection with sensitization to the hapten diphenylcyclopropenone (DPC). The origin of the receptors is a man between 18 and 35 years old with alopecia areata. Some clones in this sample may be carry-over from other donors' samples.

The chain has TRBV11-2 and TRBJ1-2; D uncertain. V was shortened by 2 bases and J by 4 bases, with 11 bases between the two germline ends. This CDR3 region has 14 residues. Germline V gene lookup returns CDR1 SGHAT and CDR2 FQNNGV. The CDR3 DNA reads TGTGCCAGCAGCTTAAGTGTGGTAGCCTATGGCTACACCTTC. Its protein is CASSLSVVAYGYTF.

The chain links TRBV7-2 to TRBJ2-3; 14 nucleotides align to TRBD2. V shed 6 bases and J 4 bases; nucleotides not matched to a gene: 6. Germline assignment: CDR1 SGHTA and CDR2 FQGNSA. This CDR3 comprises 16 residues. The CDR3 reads CASSSKTSGGADTQYF. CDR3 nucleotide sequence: TGTGCCAGCAGTTCTAAGACTAGCGGGGGGGCAGATACGCAGTATTTT. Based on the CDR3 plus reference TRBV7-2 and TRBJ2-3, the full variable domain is GAGVSQSPSNKVTEKGKDVELRCDPISGHTALYWYRQSLGQGLEFLIYFQGNSAPDKSGLPSDRFSAERTGGSVSTLTIQRTQQEDSAVYLCASSSKTSGGADTQYFGPGTRLTVL.

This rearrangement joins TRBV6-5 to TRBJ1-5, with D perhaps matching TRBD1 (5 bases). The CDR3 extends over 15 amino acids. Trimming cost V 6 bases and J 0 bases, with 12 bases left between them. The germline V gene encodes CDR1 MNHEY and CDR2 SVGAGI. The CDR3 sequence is CASSLRGPSNQPQHF. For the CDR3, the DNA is TGTGCCAGCAGCCTTCGGGGCCCTAGCAATCAGCCCCAGCATTTT.

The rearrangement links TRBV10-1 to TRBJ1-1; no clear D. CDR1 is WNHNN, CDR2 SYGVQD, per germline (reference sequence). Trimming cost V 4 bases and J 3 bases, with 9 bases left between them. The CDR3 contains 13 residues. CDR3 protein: CASSVRLYTEAFF. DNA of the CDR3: TGCGCCAGCAGTGTCCGCCTATACACTGAAGCTTTCTTT.

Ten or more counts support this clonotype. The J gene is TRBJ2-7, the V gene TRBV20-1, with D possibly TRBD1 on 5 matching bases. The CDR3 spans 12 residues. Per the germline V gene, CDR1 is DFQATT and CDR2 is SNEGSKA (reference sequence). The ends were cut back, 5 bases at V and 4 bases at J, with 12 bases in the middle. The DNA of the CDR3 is TGCAGTGCTCCTTCTACAGGATACGAGCAGTACTTC. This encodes CSAPSTGYEQYF.

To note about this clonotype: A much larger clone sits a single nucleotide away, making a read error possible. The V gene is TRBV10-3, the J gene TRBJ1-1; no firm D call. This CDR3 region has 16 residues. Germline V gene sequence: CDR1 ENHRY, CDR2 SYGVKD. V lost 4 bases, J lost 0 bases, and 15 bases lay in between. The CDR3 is CAISVSRETMNTEAFF. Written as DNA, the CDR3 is TGTGCCATCAGTGTAAGTCGCGAGACCATGAACACTGAAGCTTTCTTT.